Presented here are 4 T cell receptor beta chains from one specimen sequenced in a study of OX40 agonist ivuxolimab in advanced cancers. Sequenced by immunoSEQ multiplex PCR; TCRdb stores in-frame clones only, minus some. The table has 60,000 or so clones, roughly 93% seen once. The sequencing here drew on CD4+ or CD8+ T cells sorted from blood, taken in a trial of the OX40 agonist ivuxolimab. The origin of the receptors is an adult with an advanced solid tumor such as melanoma, head and neck, liver or kidney cancer.

The rearrangement uses TRBV7-9 and TRBJ2-3, with 12 bases aligning to TRBD2. Germline V lookup: CDR1 SEHNR, CDR2 FQNEAQ (reference sequence). Germline trimming cut 5 bases from V and 2 bases from J; bases unmatched to any gene: 14. CDR3 length: 19 amino acids. The CDR3 bases are TGTGCCAGCAGCCCTCGGACTAGCGGGGCCCATGCACACACAGATACGCAGTATTTT. It encodes CASSPRTSGAHAHTDTQYF.

The CDR3 here is CASSGTGTYEQYF. The CDR3 DNA reads TGTGCCAGCAGCGGGACAGGGACCTACGAGCAGTACTTC. J is TRBJ2-7 and V is TRBV9, with 8 bases fitting TRBD1. V trimming: 3 bases; J trimming: 2 bases; junction bases outside the gene matches: 1. The CDR3 spans 13 residues. The germline V gene encodes CDR1 SGDLS and CDR2 YYNGEE.

This chain joins TRBV29-1 and TRBJ2-5, with D perhaps matching TRBD2 (6 bases). Germline CDR1 SQVTM, CDR2 ANQGSEA. Trimming stripped 7 bases from V and 0 bases from J, with 15 bases between. CDR3 length: 14 amino acids. This CDR3 is CSAPGTAYQETQYF. CDR3 coding DNA: TGCAGCGCCCCCGGGACTGCGTACCAAGAGACCCAGTACTTC.

CDR3 coding DNA: TGTGCCAGCAGCCCCCCAGGATTAGGGCTTGAATACACCTTC. Its protein is CASSPPGLGLEYTF. This chain links TRBV7-9 with TRBJ1-2, with D hard to call. The CDR3 loop spans 14 amino acids. Germline-derived CDR1 and CDR2 are SEHNR and FQNEAQ (reference sequence). V lost 5 bases and J lost 11, with 21 bases in between.